The entry that follows covers one T cell receptor beta chain sequence. The sample is drawn from a study of T cells expressing NK-cell markers. About the research overall: One of the eight sequenced donors was seronegative, whereas the other seven were HCMV-seropositive.

The CDR3 consists of 15 residues. Each CDR3 protein gets one entry in TCRdb, which reprocessed the 5' RACE reads and gives no DNA. This repertoire comprises 350,000 to 450,000 distinct CDR3 sequences; its ten largest clones make up roughly 5.2%. Sequences were obtained from blood T cells: a sorted CD56 or NKG2C T cell subset, CD4+ or CD8+ T cells, or bulk PBMC T cells (not recorded which). This receptor was obtained from a man between 18 and 69 years old in good health. The V call is TRBV21-1, the J call TRBJ2-5; the TCRdb call, TRBD1, lacks DNA for checking. TRBV21-1 constitutes a pseudogene. CDR3: CATLKIRDDQETQYF.